These 18 T cell receptor beta chains were all obtained from the same sample, sequenced in a study of T cell changes during pregnancy in multiple sclerosis. Profiling relied on immunoSEQ multiplex PCR, and the TCRdb table lists in-frame clones only, not all of them. This table holds about 72,000 clones, roughly nine tenths found once. Sequences were derived from peripheral blood, sampled in the second trimester of pregnancy. The receptors here all came from a female donor with multiple sclerosis, enrolled in a pregnancy study.

The chain has TRBV6-1 and TRBJ2-1, with 12 bases that match TRBD1. The CDR3 has 16 residues. Germline values: CDR1 MNHNS, CDR2 SASEGT. The V and J ends lost 2 bases and 7 bases, in that order; junction bases with no gene match: 6. CDR3 DNA sequence: TGTGCCAGCAGTGAATCGGGACAGGGGGCGCGAAATGAGCAGTTCTTC. Translation: CASSESGQGARNEQFF.

This sequence joins TRBV9 and TRBJ2-1; 7 bases are a match to TRBD2. Germline V gives CDR1 SGDLS, CDR2 YYNGEE. The CDR3 is made up of 17 amino acids. Trimming at V came to 0 bases and at J to 0 bases, leaving 6 bases not matched to a gene. CDR3 in DNA: TGTGCCAGCAGCGTAGGTCCCCCGGGGGGCTCCTACAATGAGCAGTTCTTC. Translated: CASSVGPPGGSYNEQFF. The full variable domain, with the rest looked up from reference TRBV9 and TRBJ2-1, is DSGVTQTPKHLITATGQRVTLRCSPRSGDLSVYWYQQSLDQGLQFLIQYYNGEERAKGNILERFSAQQFPDLHSELNLSSLELGDSALYFCASSVGPPGGSYNEQFFGPGTRLTVL.

The chain employs TRBV4-1 and TRBJ1-2; 8 bases align to TRBD1. The CDR3 consists of 14 residues. The germline gives CDR1 MGHRA, CDR2 YSYEKL. Trimming at V came to 4 bases and at J to 3 bases, leaving 4 bases not matched to a gene. The CDR3 loop reads CASSPPTGDYGYTF. The CDR3 bases are TGCGCCAGCAGCCCTCCGACAGGGGACTATGGCTACACCTTC.

This clone has at least ten counts. J is TRBJ1-2 and V is TRBV12-2; the DNA was not used to check the table's D call, TRBD1. TRBV12-2 is recorded as a pseudogene. The CDR3 loop spans 17 amino acids. CDR3 residues: CASRLAVGDRAMNGYTF. CDR3 DNA: TGTGCAAGTCGCTTAGCGGTAGGGGATCGTGCGATGAATGGCTACACCTTC.

The chain couples TRBV5-8 to TRBJ2-1, with D maybe TRBD2 (5 bases). CDR1 and CDR2 (germline): SGHTS, YDEGEE. The CDR3 has 17 residues. The germline V and J ends were trimmed by 2 bases and 4 bases, with 19 bases remaining between them. The CDR3, as DNA: TGTGCCAGCAGCTTTGGGGTAGGTAGGACTCCGTACAATGAGCAGTTCTTC. This translates into CASSFGVGRTPYNEQFF. Filled out from reference TRBV5-8 and TRBJ2-1, the complete variable domain reads EAGVTQSPTHLIKTRGQQATLRCSPISGHTSVYWYQQALGLGLQFLLWYDEGEERNRGNFPPRFSGRQFPNYSSELNVNALELEDSALYLCASSFGVGRTPYNEQFFGPGTRLTVL.

The CDR3 sequence: CASRRTSGSGETQYF. In DNA form, the CDR3 reads TGTGCCAGCAGACGGACTAGCGGGTCCGGGGAGACCCAGTACTTC. The V call is TRBV6-5, the J call TRBJ2-5; 11 bases match TRBD2. The CDR3 spans 15 residues. V lost 6 bases and J lost 5; bases outside the gene matches: 8. The V gene's germline CDR1 is MNHEY and CDR2 SVGAGI.

The J gene is TRBJ2-6, the V gene TRBV5-1; D is unclear. The V and J ends lost 2 bases and 2 bases respectively, with 11 bases between them. CDR3 length: 16 residues. Per the germline V gene, CDR1 is SGHRS and CDR2 is YFSETQ. The CDR3 here is CASSLVTAAGANVLTF. CDR3 DNA sequence: TGCGCCAGCAGCTTAGTTACAGCTGCTGGGGCCAACGTCCTGACTTTC.

The CDR3 DNA follows: TGTGCCAGCAGTGCAGGGATCGGCTATGGCTACACCTTC. Protein: CASSAGIGYGYTF. This rearrangement joins TRBV25-1 to TRBJ1-2; a weak D match, TRBD1 (5 bases). CDR3 length: 13 amino acids. CDR1 is MGHDK and CDR2 is SYGVNS in the germline V gene. The V end was cut by 4 bases, the J end by 4 bases, with 10 bases between.

The V and J genes are TRBV5-6 and TRBJ2-3; D perhaps matches TRBD2 (5 bases). Germline V gene data show CDR1 as SGHDT and CDR2 as YYEEEE. This CDR3 spans 17 amino acids. Deletions cut 0 bases from V and 2 bases from J, with 16 bases between. CDR3 DNA sequence: TGTGCCAGCAGCTTGGCCTTTAAACAGCGGATCACAGATACGCAGTATTTT. Amino acid sequence: CASSLAFKQRITDTQYF. Together with reference TRBV5-6 and TRBJ2-3, the CDR3 gives the full variable domain: DAGVTQSPTHLIKTRGQQVTLRCSPKSGHDTVSWYQQALGQGPQFIFQYYEEEERQRGNFPDRFSGHQFPNYSSELNVNALLLGDSALYLCASSLAFKQRITDTQYFGPGTRLTVL.

The genes are TRBV7-9 and TRBJ1-2; 10 bases match TRBD1. Trimming at V came to 2 bases and at J to 6 bases, leaving 6 bases not matched to a gene. Germline-derived CDR1 and CDR2 are SEHNR and FQNEAQ (reference sequence). The CDR3 runs to 15 residues. As DNA, the CDR3 is TGTGCCAGCAGCTTAACGACCGACAGGGGGCATGGCTACACCTTC. This sequence encodes CASSLTTDRGHGYTF. The whole variable domain, remainder taken from reference TRBV7-9 and TRBJ1-2, is DTGVSQNPRHKITKRGQNVTFRCDPISEHNRLYWYRQTLGQGPEFLTYFQNEAQLEKSRLLSDRFSAERPKGSFSTLEIQRTEQGDSAMYLCASSLTTDRGHGYTFGSGTRLTVV.

The rearrangement uses TRBV15 and TRBJ1-1, with 8 bases matching TRBD1. The length of the CDR3 is 15 residues. CDR1 is LNHNV and CDR2 is YYDKDF in the germline V gene (reference sequence). Trimming removed 0 bases from V and 5 bases from J; junction bases left unmatched: 5. CDR3 DNA sequence: TGTGCCACCAGCAGAGATCGGGGACAGGCGACTGAAGCTTTCTTT. This gives the protein CATSRDRGQATEAFF.

CDR3 bases: TGTGCCAGCAATCGACAGGGACGGGGCGGGGAGCTGTTTTTT. Encoded protein: CASNRQGRGGELFF. V usage is TRBV27 and J usage is TRBJ2-2; TRBD1 agrees at 7 bases. The trim removed 7 bases at V and 7 bases at J, leaving 9 bases unmatched. Germline CDR1 MNHEY, CDR2 SMNVEV (reference sequence). The CDR3 has 14 amino acids.

The V gene is TRBV9, the J gene TRBJ2-1; D is possibly TRBD2 (5 bases). Germline V gene data show CDR1 as SGDLS and CDR2 as YYNGEE. The CDR3 extends over 12 amino acids. Deletions cut 0 bases from V and 9 bases from J, with 7 bases between. CDR3 in DNA: TGTGCCAGCAGCGTAGTAGCGTCTGAGCAGTTCTTC. This translates into CASSVVASEQFF.

The V call is TRBV19, the J call TRBJ2-7; D is perhaps TRBD2 (5 bases). The germline V gene has CDR1 LNHDA and CDR2 SQIVND (reference sequence). Deletions cut 8 bases from V and 2 bases from J, with 13 bases between. The CDR3 runs 13 residues. CDR3 loop: CASARTGTYEQYF. In DNA form, the CDR3 reads TGTGCCAGTGCCCGGACGGGAACCTACGAGCAGTACTTC.

The chain employs TRBV18 and TRBJ2-5; TRBD1 matches at 8 bases. CDR3 length: 15 residues. Unmatched junction bases numbered 7, after V lost 3 bases and J lost 4 bases. Germline assignment: CDR1 KGHSH and CDR2 LQKENI. CDR3 protein: CASSPQGAQGETQYF. DNA for the CDR3: TGTGCCAGCTCACCTCAGGGGGCTCAGGGAGAGACCCAGTACTTC.

This clone was observed once. The rearrangement uses TRBV7-9 and TRBJ1-2; 8 bases are a match to TRBD1. The CDR3 sequence is 15 residues long. V was pared by 5 bases and J by 2 bases, with 7 bases of the junction left unmatched. CDR1 SEHNR and CDR2 FQNEAQ come from the germline V gene (reference sequence). The CDR3: CASSPPTGANYGYTF. In DNA form, the CDR3 reads TGTGCCAGCAGCCCCCCGACAGGGGCAAACTATGGCTACACCTTC.

The chain couples TRBV27 to TRBJ1-6; D gene uncertain. The germline V and J ends were trimmed by 0 bases and 9 bases, with 9 bases remaining between them. Per germline, CDR1 MNHEY and CDR2 SMNVEV (reference sequence). This CDR3 is 14 amino acids long. The CDR3 protein is CASSLSLSFSPLHF. The CDR3 DNA reads as TGTGCCAGCAGTTTATCACTTTCGTTTTCACCCCTCCACTTT.

V usage is TRBV9 and J usage is TRBJ2-2; D might be TRBD1 (7 bases). CDR1 and CDR2 (germline): SGDLS, YYNGEE. The CDR3 totals 15 residues. V dropped 5 bases and J dropped 0 bases, with 11 bases sitting between them. DNA for the CDR3: TGTGCCAGCAGACCAGGGGGGCCGAACACCGGGGAGCTGTTTTTT. Amino acid sequence: CASRPGGPNTGELFF.